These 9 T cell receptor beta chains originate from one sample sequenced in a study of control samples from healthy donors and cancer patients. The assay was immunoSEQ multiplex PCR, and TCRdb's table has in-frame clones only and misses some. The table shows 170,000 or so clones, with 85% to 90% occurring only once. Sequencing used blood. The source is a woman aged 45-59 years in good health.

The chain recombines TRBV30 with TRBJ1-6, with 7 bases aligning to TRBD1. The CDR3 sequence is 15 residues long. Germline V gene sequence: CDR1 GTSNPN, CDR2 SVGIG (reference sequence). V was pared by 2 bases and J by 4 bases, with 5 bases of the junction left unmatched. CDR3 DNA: TGTGCCTGGAGTAACAGGGGATCTTATAATTCACCCCTCCACTTT. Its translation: CAWSNRGSYNSPLHF.

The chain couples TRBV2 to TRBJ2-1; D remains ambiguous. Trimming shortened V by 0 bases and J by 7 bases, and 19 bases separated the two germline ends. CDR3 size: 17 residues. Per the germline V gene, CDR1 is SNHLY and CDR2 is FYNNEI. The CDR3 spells CASSEALATIAGNEQFF. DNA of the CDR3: TGTGCCAGCAGTGAAGCGCTCGCCACGATAGCCGGGAATGAGCAGTTCTTC.

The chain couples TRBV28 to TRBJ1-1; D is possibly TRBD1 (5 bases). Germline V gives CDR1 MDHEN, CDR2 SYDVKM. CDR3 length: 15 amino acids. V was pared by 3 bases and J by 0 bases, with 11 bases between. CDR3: CASSLGGTMNTEAFF. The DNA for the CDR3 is TGTGCCAGCAGTTTGGGAGGGACCATGAACACTGAAGCTTTCTTT.

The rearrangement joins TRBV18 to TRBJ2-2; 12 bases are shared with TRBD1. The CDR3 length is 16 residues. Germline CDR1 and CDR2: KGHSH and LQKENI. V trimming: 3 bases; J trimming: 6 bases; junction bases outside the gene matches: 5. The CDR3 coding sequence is TGTGCCAGCTCACCGTCCGGGACAGGGGGCGCCGGGGAGCTGTTTTTT. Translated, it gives CASSPSGTGGAGELFF.

CDR3 region: CASSLSGDRPYGYTF. CDR3 bases: TGTGCCAGCAGCTTAAGTGGGGACAGGCCCTATGGCTACACCTTC. The chain joins TRBV7-9 to TRBJ1-2; 8 bases fit TRBD1. CDR1 is SEHNR and CDR2 is FQNEAQ in the germline V gene (reference sequence). Losses at the gene ends were 2 bases for V and 4 bases for J; bases not matched to a gene: 6. This CDR3 is 15 amino acids long.

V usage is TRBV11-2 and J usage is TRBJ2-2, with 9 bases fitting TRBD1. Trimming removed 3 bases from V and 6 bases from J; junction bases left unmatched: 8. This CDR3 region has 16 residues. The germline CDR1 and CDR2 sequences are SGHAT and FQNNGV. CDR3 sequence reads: CASSFGTGYFAGELFF. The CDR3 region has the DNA TGTGCCAGCAGCTTCGGGACAGGGTACTTTGCCGGGGAGCTGTTTTTT.

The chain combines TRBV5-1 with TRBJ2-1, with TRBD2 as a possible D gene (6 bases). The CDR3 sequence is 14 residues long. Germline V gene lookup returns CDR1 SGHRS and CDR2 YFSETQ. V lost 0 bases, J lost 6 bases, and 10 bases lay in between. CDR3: CASSLGLEINEQFF. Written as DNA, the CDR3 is TGCGCCAGCAGCTTGGGACTAGAGATCAATGAGCAGTTCTTC.

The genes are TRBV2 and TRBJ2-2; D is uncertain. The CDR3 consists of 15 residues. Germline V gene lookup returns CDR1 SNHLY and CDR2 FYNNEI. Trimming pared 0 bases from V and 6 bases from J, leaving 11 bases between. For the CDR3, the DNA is TGTGCCAGCAGTGAAGCGCTTTGGGTTTCCGGGGAGCTGTTTTTT. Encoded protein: CASSEALWVSGELFF.

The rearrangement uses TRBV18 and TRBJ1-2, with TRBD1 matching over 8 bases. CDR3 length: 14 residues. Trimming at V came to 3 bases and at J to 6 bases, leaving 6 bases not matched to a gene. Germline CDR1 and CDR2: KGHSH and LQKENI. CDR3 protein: CASSPGQGVDGYTF. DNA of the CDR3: TGTGCCAGCTCACCCGGACAGGGTGTCGATGGCTACACCTTC.